This TCR beta chain was found in a study of blood T cell repertoires in COVID-19 (dated by TCRdb to about 2020). General notes on the study: The collaborator samples originated in the United States, Italy and Spain and spanned the acute and convalescent phases of COVID-19. Samples were obtained from the ongoing ImmuneRACE study (first 160 participants) and from some 1,200 subjects provided by 6 global collaborators. A de-identified subject ID, COVID-19 status, age in years and sex were almost always included in the sample metadata. The dataset comprised deeply sampled blood TCRbeta repertoires from subjects exposed to, actively infected with, or recovered from COVID-19. The material from the prospective study consisted of cDNA or gDNA derived from T cells, B-cell-depleted T cells, or PBMCs. A freely available public database, intended as a resource for researchers studying the immune response to SARS-CoV-2, is where the repertoires were released. Where available, HLA class I and class II types were obtained from metadata supplied by the sample provider rather than from assay-based typing. The full study reports these points: Clinical and demographic metadata were provided uncurated, with the amount varying by source and participant.

Points on this clone: What antigen it recognizes has not been identified. Base qualities are not at hand, and no much larger clone is one base apart.

At one collaborating source in Seattle, patients were enrolled during active infection and were followed longitudinally through the course of disease. Whole blood was collected in K2EDTA tubes by collaborating institutions according to the institutions' own protocols. For TCRbeta analysis, collaborators shipped samples in one of three forms: frozen whole blood, isolated PBMCs, or DNA extracted from either of those sample types. The immunoSEQ Assay, a bias-controlled multiplex PCR, was used to amplify TCRbeta CDR3 regions from genomic DNA. The published analysis was carried out like this. The number of nucleated cells in each sample was estimated by amplification of reference gene primers within the assay. To quantify the absolute abundance of each unique TCRbeta CDR3 rearrangement, sequence reads were collapsed and filtered. Productive Simpson clonality was computed per sample as the square root of Simpson's diversity index over productive rearrangements. Drawn from immuneACCESS, this table holds only the in-frame rearrangements with V and J called that TCRdb kept. Clones are partly lost; checked studies trace under half to an unresolved V gene and leave the rest unexplained. Clone size and the V and J calls come from that table; the DNA yielded D and trimming. Recorded for this sample are some 75,000 clones; more than 70% of them occurred a single time. Around 13% of the sample is in the top ten clones.

Sequencing was carried out using peripheral blood. The receptor was isolated from a man in his fifties or sixties with COVID-19, enrolled during active disease.

The encoded CDR3 is CASSLVGGEIREQYF. The nucleotides read TGTGCCAGCAGCTTAGTTGGAGGGGAGATAAGGGAGCAGTACTTC. The chain links TRBV7-2 with TRBJ2-7, and possibly TRBD2, on 6 matching bases. The V end loses 1 base and the J end loses 7 bases, and a stretch of 17 bases separates them. There are 15 amino acids in the CDR3, from cysteine to phenylalanine inclusive. Only the CDR3 DNA stays, 45 bases, in frame from base 1. The germline V gene gives CDR1 as SGHTA and CDR2 as FQGNSA.